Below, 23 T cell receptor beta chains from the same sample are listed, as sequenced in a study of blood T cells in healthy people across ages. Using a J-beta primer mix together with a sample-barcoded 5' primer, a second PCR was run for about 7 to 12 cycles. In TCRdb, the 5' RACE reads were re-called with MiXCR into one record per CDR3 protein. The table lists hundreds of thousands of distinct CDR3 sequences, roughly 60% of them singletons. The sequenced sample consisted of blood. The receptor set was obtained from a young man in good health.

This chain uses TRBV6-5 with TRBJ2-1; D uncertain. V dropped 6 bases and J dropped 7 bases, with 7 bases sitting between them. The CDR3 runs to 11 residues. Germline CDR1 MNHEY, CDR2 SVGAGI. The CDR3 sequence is CASRRQNEQFF. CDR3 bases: TGTGCCAGCAGACGCCAAAATGAGCAGTTCTTC.

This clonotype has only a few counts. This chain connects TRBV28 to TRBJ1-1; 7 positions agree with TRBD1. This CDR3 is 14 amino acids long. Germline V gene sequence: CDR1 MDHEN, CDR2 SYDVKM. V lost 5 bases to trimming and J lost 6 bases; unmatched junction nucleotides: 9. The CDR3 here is CASSRRGQKAEAFF. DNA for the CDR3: TGTGCCAGCAGTCGTCGGGGACAGAAGGCTGAAGCTTTCTTT.

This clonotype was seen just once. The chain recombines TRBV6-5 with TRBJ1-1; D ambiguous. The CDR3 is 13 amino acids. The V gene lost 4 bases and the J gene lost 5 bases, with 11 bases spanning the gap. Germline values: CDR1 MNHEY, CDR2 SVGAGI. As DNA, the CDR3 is TGTGCCAGCAGTTTCCTGACGGAAACTGAAGCTTTCTTT. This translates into CASSFLTETEAFF.

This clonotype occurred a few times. The CDR3 DNA sequence: TGTGCCAGCAGCGAGGGGACAGGGAGGCAAAACATTCAGTACTTC. Protein product: CASSEGTGRQNIQYF. J is TRBJ2-4 and V is TRBV9; TRBD1 aligns across 9 bases. The V gene end was trimmed by 3 bases and the J gene end by 5 bases; junction bases not matched to a gene: 6. The CDR3 has 15 amino acids. Germline V gives CDR1 SGDLS, CDR2 YYNGEE.

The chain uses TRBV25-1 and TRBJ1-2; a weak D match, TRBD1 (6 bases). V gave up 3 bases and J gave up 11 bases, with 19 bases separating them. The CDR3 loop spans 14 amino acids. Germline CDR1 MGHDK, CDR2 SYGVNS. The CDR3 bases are TGTGCCAGCAGTGATCCCGTCGGGGGCAGGGAATACACCTTC. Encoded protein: CASSDPVGGREYTF.

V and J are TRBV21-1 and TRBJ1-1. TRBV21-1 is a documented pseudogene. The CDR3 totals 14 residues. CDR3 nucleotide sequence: TGTGCCAGCAGCAAGGGTGAGGTCGGCACTGAAGCTTTCTTT. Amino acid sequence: CASSKGEVGTEAFF.

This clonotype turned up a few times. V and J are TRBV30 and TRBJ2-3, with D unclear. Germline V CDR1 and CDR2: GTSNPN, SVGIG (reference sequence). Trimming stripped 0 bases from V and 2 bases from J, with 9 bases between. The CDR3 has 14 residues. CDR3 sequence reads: CAWSVLGFTDTQYF. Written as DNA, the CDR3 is TGTGCCTGGAGTGTACTCGGCTTCACAGATACGCAGTATTTT. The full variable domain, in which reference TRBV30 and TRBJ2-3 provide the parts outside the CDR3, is SQTIHQWPATLVQPVGSPLSLECTVEGTSNPNLYWYRQAAGRGLQLLFYSVGIGQISSEVPQNLSASRPQDRQFILSSKKLLLSDSGFYLCAWSVLGFTDTQYFGPGTRLTVL.

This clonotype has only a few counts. The CDR3 coding sequence is TGTGCCAGCAGTGATCCCCTGACCCTTACGAACACCGGGGAGCTGTTTTTT. Translated, it gives CASSDPLTLTNTGELFF. The chain links TRBV6-1 to TRBJ2-2; D remains unclear. V lost 3 bases and J lost 0, with 14 bases in between. The length of the CDR3 is 17 residues. Germline V gene data show CDR1 as MNHNS and CDR2 as SASEGT.

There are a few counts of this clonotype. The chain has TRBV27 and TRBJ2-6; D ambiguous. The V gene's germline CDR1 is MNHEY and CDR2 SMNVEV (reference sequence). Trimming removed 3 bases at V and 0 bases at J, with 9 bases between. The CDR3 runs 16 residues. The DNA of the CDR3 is TGTGCCAGCAGTTTTGCCCTTAGCTCTGGGGCCAACGTCCTGACTTTC. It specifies CASSFALSSGANVLTF.

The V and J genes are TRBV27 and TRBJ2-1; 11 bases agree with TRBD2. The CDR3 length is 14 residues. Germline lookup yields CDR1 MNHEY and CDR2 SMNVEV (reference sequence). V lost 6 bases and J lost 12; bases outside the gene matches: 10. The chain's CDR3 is CASSGLAGPSGQFF. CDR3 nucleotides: TGTGCCAGCAGCGGACTAGCGGGCCCGTCGGGGCAGTTCTTC.

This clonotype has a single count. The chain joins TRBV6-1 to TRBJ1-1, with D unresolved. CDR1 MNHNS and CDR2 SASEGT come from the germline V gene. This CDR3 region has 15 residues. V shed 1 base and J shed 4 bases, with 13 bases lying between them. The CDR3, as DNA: TGTGCCAGCAGTGAAGTTGGCGGGGTGGGCACTGAAGCTTTCTTT. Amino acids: CASSEVGGVGTEAFF.

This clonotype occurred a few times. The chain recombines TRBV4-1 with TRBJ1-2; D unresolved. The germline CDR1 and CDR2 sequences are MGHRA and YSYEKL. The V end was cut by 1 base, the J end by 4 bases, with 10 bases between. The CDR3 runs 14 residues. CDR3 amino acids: CASSQGLRSYGYTF. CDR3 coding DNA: TGCGCCAGCAGCCAAGGTCTCAGATCCTATGGCTACACCTTC.

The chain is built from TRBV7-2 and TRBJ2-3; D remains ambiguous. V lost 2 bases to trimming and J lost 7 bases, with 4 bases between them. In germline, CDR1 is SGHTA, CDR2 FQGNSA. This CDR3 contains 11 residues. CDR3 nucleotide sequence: TGTGCCAGCAGCTTACGACATACGCAGTATTTT. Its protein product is CASSLRHTQYF.

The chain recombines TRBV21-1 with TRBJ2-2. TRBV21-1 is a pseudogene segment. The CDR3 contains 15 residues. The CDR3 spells CASSKASGNTGELFF. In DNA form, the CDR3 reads TGTGCCAGCAGCAAGGCTAGCGGGAACACCGGGGAGCTGTTTTTT.

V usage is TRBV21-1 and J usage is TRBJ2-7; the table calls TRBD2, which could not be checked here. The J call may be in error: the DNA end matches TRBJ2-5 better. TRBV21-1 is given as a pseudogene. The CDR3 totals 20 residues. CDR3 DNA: TGTGCCAGCAGCACCTTCGGACTAGCGGGAGTTTCGGACGGTTCGGAGACCCAGTACTTC. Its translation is CASSTFGLAGVSDGSETQYF.

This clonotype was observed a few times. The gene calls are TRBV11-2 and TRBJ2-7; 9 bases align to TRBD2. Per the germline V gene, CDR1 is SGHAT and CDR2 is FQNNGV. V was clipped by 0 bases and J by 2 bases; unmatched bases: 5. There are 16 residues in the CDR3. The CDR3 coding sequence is TGTGCCAGCAGCTTAGATCGAGCGGGAGGCACCTACGAGCAGTACTTC. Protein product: CASSLDRAGGTYEQYF.

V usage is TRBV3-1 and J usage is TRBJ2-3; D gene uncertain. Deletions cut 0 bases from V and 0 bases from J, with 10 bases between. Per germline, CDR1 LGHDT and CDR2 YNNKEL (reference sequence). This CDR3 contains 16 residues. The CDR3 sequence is CASSQDRRLSTDTQYF. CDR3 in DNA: TGTGCCAGCAGCCAAGATCGGCGGCTTAGCACAGATACGCAGTATTTT.

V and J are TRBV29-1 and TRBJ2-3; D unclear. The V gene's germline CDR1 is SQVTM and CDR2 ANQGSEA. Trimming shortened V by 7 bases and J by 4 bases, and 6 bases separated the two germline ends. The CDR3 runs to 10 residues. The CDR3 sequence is CSAAADTQYF. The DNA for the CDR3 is TGCAGCGCCGCCGCAGATACGCAGTATTTT.

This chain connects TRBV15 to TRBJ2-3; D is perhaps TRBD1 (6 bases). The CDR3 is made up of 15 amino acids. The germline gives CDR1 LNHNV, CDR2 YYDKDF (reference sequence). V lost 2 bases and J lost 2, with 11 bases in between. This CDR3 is CATSRYRDNTDTQYF. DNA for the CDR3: TGTGCCACCAGCAGATACCGGGACAACACAGATACGCAGTATTTT.

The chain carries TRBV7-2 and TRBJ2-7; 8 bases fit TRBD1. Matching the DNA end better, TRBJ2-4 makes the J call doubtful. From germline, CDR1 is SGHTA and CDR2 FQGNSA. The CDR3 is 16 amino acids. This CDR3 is CASSLVSGSGGIIQYF. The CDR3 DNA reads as TGTGCCAGCAGCTTAGTATCTGGATCAGGGGGCATCATTCAGTACTTC.

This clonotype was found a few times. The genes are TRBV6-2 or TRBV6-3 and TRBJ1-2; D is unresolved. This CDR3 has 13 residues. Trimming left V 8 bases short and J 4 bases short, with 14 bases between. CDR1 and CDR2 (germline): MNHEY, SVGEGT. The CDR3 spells CASFAGRLYGYTF. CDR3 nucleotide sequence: TGTGCCAGCTTCGCGGGCAGACTCTATGGCTACACCTTC.

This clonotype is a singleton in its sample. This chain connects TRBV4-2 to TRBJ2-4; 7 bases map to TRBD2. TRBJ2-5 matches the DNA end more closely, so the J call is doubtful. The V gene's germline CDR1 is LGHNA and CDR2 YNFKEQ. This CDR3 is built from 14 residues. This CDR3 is CASSQAGVIETQYF. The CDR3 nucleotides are TGTGCCAGCAGCCAGGCGGGGGTAATCGAGACCCAGTACTTC.

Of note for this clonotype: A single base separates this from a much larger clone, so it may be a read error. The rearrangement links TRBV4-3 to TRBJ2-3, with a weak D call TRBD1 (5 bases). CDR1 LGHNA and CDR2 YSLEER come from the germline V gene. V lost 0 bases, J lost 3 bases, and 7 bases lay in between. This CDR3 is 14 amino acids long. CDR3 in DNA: TGCGCCAGCAGCCAAGAGCAGGGAACAGATACGCAGTATTTT. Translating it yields CASSQEQGTDTQYF.